These 8 T cell receptor beta chains came from one sample sequenced in a study of blood T cell repertoires in COVID-19. The assay was immunoSEQ multiplex PCR, and TCRdb's table has in-frame clones only and misses some. The data show around 140,000 clones, 81% seen once. The specimen was peripheral blood. The source of these receptors is a human donor in a cohort sampled during active COVID-19.

The J gene is TRBJ2-7, the V gene TRBV28; tentatively, D is TRBD1 (7 bases). V was cut by 7 bases and J by 0 bases, with 16 bases left in between. Per the germline V gene, CDR1 is MDHEN and CDR2 is SYDVKM. The CDR3 has 15 amino acids. The CDR3 DNA reads as TGTGCCAGCATGGAGGGGGCTTTGGGCTCCTACGAGCAGTACTTC. Its protein is CASMEGALGSYEQYF.

The chain recombines TRBV7-9 with TRBJ1-2, with D perhaps TRBD1 (5 bases). The germline V gene has CDR1 SEHNR and CDR2 FQNEAQ (reference sequence). V was clipped by 1 base and J by 1 base, with 10 bases between them. The length of the CDR3 is 15 residues. In DNA form, the CDR3 reads TGTGCCAGCAGCTTAGTCCAGGGCAGTAACTATGGCTACACCTTC. This translates into CASSLVQGSNYGYTF.

J is TRBJ2-2 and V is TRBV7-6; TRBD2 matches at 9 bases. This CDR3 comprises 18 residues. CDR1 and CDR2 (germline): SGHVS, FNYEAQ. The J segment lost 0 bases and the V segment lost 5 bases, leaving 10 bases of the junction unmatched. The CDR3 sequence: CASSPTSGSSANTGELFF. The DNA of the CDR3 is TGTGCCAGCAGCCCGACTAGCGGATCCTCGGCGAACACCGGGGAGCTGTTTTTT.

J is TRBJ2-2 and V is TRBV2, with D possibly TRBD1 on 6 matching bases. The V gene's germline CDR1 is SNHLY and CDR2 FYNNEI. Trimming took off 7 bases at V and 0 bases at J, with 12 bases between the two ends. The CDR3 has 15 amino acids. The CDR3 nucleotides read TGTGCCAGCATCGCGACAGGAACGAACACCGGGGAGCTGTTTTTT. This translates into CASIATGTNTGELFF.

The gene calls are TRBV7-8 and TRBJ2-2, with a possible D match to TRBD2 (5 bases). CDR3 size: 16 residues. With 5 bases removed from V and 6 bases from J, the gap between germline ends came to 19 bases. CDR1 and CDR2 (germline): SGHVS, FQNEAQ. In DNA, the CDR3 is TGTGCCAGCAGCACCATTCAGAGAGGGCCATCCGGGGAGCTGTTTTTT. It codes for CASSTIQRGPSGELFF.

V gene TRBV5-1 combines with J gene TRBJ2-7; 9 bases map to TRBD1. Trimming cost V 3 bases and J 10 bases; bases outside gene matches: 17. The CDR3 contains 16 residues. Germline V gene data show CDR1 as SGHRS and CDR2 as YFSETQ. In DNA, the CDR3 is TGCGCCAGCAGCTCCCACACGGGACAGGGCCGAGAGGGACAGTACTTC. It is translated as CASSSHTGQGREGQYF.

This chain uses TRBV2 with TRBJ2-5; 7 bases are a match to TRBD1. The junction had 11 bases not matched to a gene; V was cut back by 2 bases and J by 2 bases. This CDR3 has 17 amino acids. Germline CDR1 reads SNHLY; CDR2 reads FYNNEI. The CDR3 coding sequence is TGTGCCAGCAGTGAAAGGCGTGAGATCAGGGGGCAAGAGACCCAGTACTTC. Amino acids: CASSERREIRGQETQYF. Full variable domain (outside the CDR3, taken from reference TRBV2 and TRBJ2-5): EPEVTQTPSHQVTQMGQEVILRCVPISNHLYFYWYRQILGQKVEFLVSFYNNEISEKSEIFDDQFSVERPDGSNFTLKIRSTKLEDSAMYFCASSERREIRGQETQYFGPGTRLLVL.

Regarding this clone: Mismatch with germline at one junction end may stem from a read error. The rearrangement links TRBV24-1 to TRBJ2-7; D gene ambiguous. From germline, CDR1 is KGHDR and CDR2 SFDVKD. This CDR3 comprises 13 residues. CDR3 residues: CATGDPLSYEQYF. The CDR3 region has the DNA TGTGCCACCGGTGATCCACTCTCCTACGAGCAGTACTTC.